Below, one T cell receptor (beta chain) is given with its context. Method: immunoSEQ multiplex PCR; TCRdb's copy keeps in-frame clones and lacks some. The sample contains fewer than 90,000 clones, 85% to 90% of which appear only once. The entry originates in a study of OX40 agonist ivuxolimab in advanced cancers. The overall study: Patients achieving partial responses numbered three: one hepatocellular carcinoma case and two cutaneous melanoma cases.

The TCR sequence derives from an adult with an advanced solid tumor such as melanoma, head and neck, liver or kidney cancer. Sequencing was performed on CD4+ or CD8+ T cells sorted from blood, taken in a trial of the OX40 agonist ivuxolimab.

The CDR3 is CAISNLASDEQYF. DNA for the CDR3: TGTGCCATCAGTAATTTGGCCTCGGACGAGCAGTACTTC. This chain links TRBV10-3 with TRBJ2-7, with no clear D. The CDR3 covers 13 residues. V was pared by 5 bases and J by 5 bases, with 13 bases between. Germline assignment: CDR1 ENHRY and CDR2 SYGVKD.